Below, one T cell receptor beta chain is given with its context. As yet, its antigen is unknown. Profiled with immunoSEQ multiplex PCR; TCRdb holds only in-frame clones, not every one. The repertoire holds some 200,000 clones, over 65% seen once, with 5.9% in the top ten. The data derive from a study of cytotoxic CD8 clonotypes in ibrutinib-treated CLL. Study-wide results and limits: Under treatment, the uncommon public clonotypes either contracted or remained stable. Starting clonality was above that of age-matched healthy donors and tracked circulating CD8+ T-cell counts. Progressing and sustained-remission patients had different sampling times.

Germline V gene sequence: CDR1 SGHTA, CDR2 FQGNSA. The V segment lost 1 base and the J segment 5 bases; nucleotides outside the gene matches: 5. The CDR3 totals 15 residues. This specimen consisted of PBMCs, obtained after 12 months of ibrutinib treatment. The V and J genes are TRBV7-2 and TRBJ2-7; the match to TRBD1 covers 10 bases. The receptor was derived from a human donor with chronic lymphocytic leukemia. CDR3 residues: CASSLVRQGADEQYF. The CDR3 DNA reads as TGTGCCAGCAGCTTAGTTCGACAGGGGGCAGACGAGCAGTACTTC.